This T cell receptor (beta chain) was captured by sequencing in a study of shared clonotypes between healthy human individuals. The overall study: Per donor, three plates held CD4 naive cells, three held CD4 memory, two held CD8 naive and one held CD8 memory.

This CDR3 comprises 15 residues. The V gene's germline CDR1 is MNHEY and CDR2 SVGAGI. V lost 2 bases to trimming and J lost 2 bases, with 13 bases between them. The assay was immunoSEQ multiplex PCR, and TCRdb's table has in-frame clones only and misses some. The data show some 1.4 million clones, approximately 96% seen once. Study conclusions and caveats: In the sorted subsets, rarefaction showed sequencing was incomplete despite large depth.

The donors were all Caucasian adults (living in Nashville, Tennessee). Concerning this clone: The antigen is not known.

Sequencing was performed on naive CD4+ T cells sorted from blood. Stated subset: CD45RA+ positively selected. This TCR was sampled from a man younger than 40 in good health. The genes are TRBV6-5 and TRBJ2-7; D unresolved. In DNA form, the CDR3 reads TGTGCCAGCAGTTACGCGGCAGGTGAACCCTACGAGCAGTACTTC. Translating gives CASSYAAGEPYEQYF.